Listed here are 32 T cell receptor beta chains from one sample, sequenced in a study of cytomegalovirus exposure and HLA in healthy donors. In the PCR, 60 Vbeta and 13 Jbeta primers were used. TCRdb's copy holds only in-frame clones and misses some; the assay was immunoSEQ multiplex PCR. This repertoire shows approximately 210,000 clones, approximately 82% found once; its top ten account for more than 8.5%. Sequencing was done on a sample of PBMCs. The receptors were sampled from a woman aged 50 to 60 in good health and CMV-seropositive.

This clone was detected only a few times. This chain joins TRBV18 and TRBJ1-4; TRBD1 agrees at 9 bases. The CDR3 consists of 15 residues. Germline V lookup: CDR1 KGHSH, CDR2 LQKENI. With 3 bases clipped from V and 4 bases from J, the junction kept 3 bases outside the gene matches. The chain's CDR3 is CASSPGQGSNEKLFF. In DNA, the CDR3 is TGTGCCAGCTCACCGGGACAGGGTAGTAATGAAAAACTGTTTTTT.

V usage is TRBV5-1 and J usage is TRBJ1-2; D uncertain. The CDR3 runs 15 residues. The V and J ends lost 0 bases and 5 bases respectively, with 14 bases between them. In germline, CDR1 is SGHRS, CDR2 YFSETQ. CDR3 in DNA: TGCGCCAGCAGCTTGGGATCTCCCGAGGAGTATGGCTACACCTTC. This encodes CASSLGSPEEYGYTF.

The chain combines TRBV7-9 with TRBJ1-3, with a weak D call TRBD1 (5 bases). Trimming removed 2 bases from V and 4 bases from J, with 12 bases in between. The CDR3 extends over 15 amino acids. Germline V gene data show CDR1 as SEHNR and CDR2 as FQNEAQ (reference sequence). In nucleotides, the CDR3 is TGTGCCAGCAGCTTACTAGCCCGGGGGGGAAACACCATATATTTT. This encodes CASSLLARGGNTIYF. The full variable domain, its missing parts supplied by reference TRBV7-9 and TRBJ1-3, is DTGVSQNPRHKITKRGQNVTFRCDPISEHNRLYWYRQTLGQGPEFLTYFQNEAQLEKSRLLSDRFSAERPKGSFSTLEIQRTEQGDSAMYLCASSLLARGGNTIYFGEGSWLTVV.

This chain joins TRBV5-6 and TRBJ1-1; the match to TRBD1 covers 9 bases. The CDR3 consists of 13 residues. V shed 5 bases, J shed 5 bases, and the junction held 4 bases outside the gene matches. CDR1 and CDR2 from the germline V gene are SGHDT and YYEEEE. In DNA, the CDR3 is TGTGCCAGCAGGGGACAGGGTTTGACTGAAGCTTTCTTT. It yields the protein CASRGQGLTEAFF.

The rearrangement joins TRBV5-1 to TRBJ2-3; TRBD2 is a possible D gene (5 bases). Trimming shortened V by 0 bases and J by 2 bases, and 10 bases separated the two germline ends. The CDR3 is 15 amino acids. Germline values: CDR1 SGHRS, CDR2 YFSETQ. This chain's CDR3 is CASSLVVGNTDTQYF. The CDR3 DNA follows: TGCGCCAGCAGCTTGGTGGTCGGGAACACAGATACGCAGTATTTT.

The sample holds one count of this clone. The chain links TRBV19 to TRBJ1-5, with D possibly matching TRBD1 (5 bases). Trimming removed 4 bases from V and 5 bases from J, with 15 bases in between. The CDR3 consists of 15 residues. Germline CDR1 and CDR2: LNHDA and SQIVND (reference sequence). In DNA form, the CDR3 reads TGTGCCAGTAGTAAAGGAGACAGAAGTCATCAGCCCCAGCATTTT. As protein: CASSKGDRSHQPQHF.

The chain couples TRBV5-3 to TRBJ2-1; D may be TRBD2 (6 bases). TRBV5-3 is labeled an ORF, and its function is uncertain. The CDR3 runs 14 residues. Trimming removed 0 bases at V and 7 bases at J, with 11 bases between. The CDR3 sequence is CARSLVGGINEQFF. The CDR3 DNA reads TGTGCCAGAAGCTTGGTTGGAGGGATAAATGAGCAGTTCTTC.

This clone has at least ten counts. The V and J genes are TRBV5-6 and TRBJ1-4; TRBD1 aligns across 8 bases. This CDR3 contains 16 residues. Per the germline V gene, CDR1 is SGHDT and CDR2 is YYEEEE. Trimming took 1 base from V and 3 from J; bases not matched to a gene: 5. CDR3 in amino acids: CASSLLQGDPNEKLFF. The CDR3 bases are TGTGCCAGCAGCTTGCTACAGGGGGACCCTAATGAAAAACTGTTTTTT.

The V gene is TRBV7-9, the J gene TRBJ2-3; TRBD2 agrees at 11 bases. Losses at the gene ends were 4 bases for V and 6 bases for J; bases not matched to a gene: 6. From germline, CDR1 is SEHNR and CDR2 FQNEAQ (reference sequence). CDR3 length: 15 residues. Written as DNA, the CDR3 is TGTGCCAGCAGCTCACTAGCGGGGGTTGGGGATACGCAGTATTTT. Translation: CASSSLAGVGDTQYF.

The gene calls are TRBV28 and TRBJ2-7; TRBD2 might be the D (5 bases). The CDR3 covers 17 residues. The V gene's germline CDR1 is MDHEN and CDR2 SYDVKM. With 4 bases removed from V and 0 bases from J, the gap between germline ends came to 19 bases. The CDR3 nucleotides are TGTGCCAGCAGTTCCGCCCTCCAGCGGCCCCGCTCCTACGAGCAGTACTTC. Its protein is CASSSALQRPRSYEQYF.

This clone showed up just a few times. The chain recombines TRBV10-3 with TRBJ1-4; D not resolved. Germline loops: CDR1 ENHRY, CDR2 SYGVKD. With 5 bases removed from V and 8 bases from J, the gap between germline ends came to 9 bases. The CDR3 extends over 12 amino acids. CDR3 sequence: CAISLSGEKLFF. The CDR3 bases are TGTGCCATCAGTCTCTCCGGGGAAAAACTGTTTTTT.

The chain couples TRBV5-5 to TRBJ1-3; the match to TRBD1 covers 8 bases. V dropped 4 bases and J dropped 1; count of bases not matched to a gene: 19. CDR1 SGHKS and CDR2 YYEKEE come from the germline V gene (reference sequence). The CDR3 covers 20 residues. The CDR3 sequence is CASSIPTGESVGGSGNTIYF. The DNA for the CDR3 is TGTGCCAGCAGCATTCCGACAGGGGAGTCAGTAGGAGGTTCTGGAAACACCATATATTTT.

This clone was seen a handful of times. The chain is built from TRBV7-8 and TRBJ2-7; 10 bases map to TRBD1. Germline CDR1 and CDR2: SGHVS and FQNEAQ. With 3 bases clipped from V and 2 bases from J, the junction kept 4 bases outside the gene matches. This CDR3 contains 15 residues. The CDR3 spells CASSFSGQGAYEQYF. Here the CDR3 DNA reads TGTGCCAGCAGCTTTAGTGGACAGGGGGCCTACGAGCAGTACTTC.

As DNA, the CDR3 is TGTGCCAGCAGCTTAACTCCGGGGGGGGTTTCACCCCTCCACTTT. Amino acid sequence: CASSLTPGGVSPLHF. V and J are TRBV7-3 and TRBJ1-6; D might be TRBD1 (5 bases). Trimming cost V 0 bases and J 9 bases, with 12 bases left between them. Germline assignment: CDR1 SGHTA and CDR2 FQGTGA. This CDR3 region has 15 residues.

The CDR3 loop reads CASSPGGEYEKLFF. The CDR3 nucleotides are TGTGCCAGCAGCCCCGGGGGGGAATACGAAAAACTGTTTTTT. The chain uses TRBV28 and TRBJ1-4; possibly TRBD1 for D (5 bases). V lost 6 bases and J lost 8, with 16 bases in between. Per germline, CDR1 MDHEN and CDR2 SYDVKM. The CDR3 has 14 amino acids.

The chain is built from TRBV19 and TRBJ2-3; 11 bases are shared with TRBD1. V was clipped by 6 bases and J by 5 bases; unmatched bases: 7. Germline assignment: CDR1 LNHDA and CDR2 SQIVND (reference sequence). This CDR3 comprises 15 residues. In DNA, the CDR3 is TGTGCCAGTAGGGGCGGACAGGGGGCCAGAGATACGCAGTATTTT. It encodes CASRGGQGARDTQYF.

The J gene is TRBJ1-2, the V gene TRBV7-3; tentatively, D is TRBD1 (5 bases). V lost 3 bases and J lost 1, with 18 bases in between. CDR3 size: 17 residues. The germline CDR1 and CDR2 sequences are SGHTA and FQGTGA. CDR3 in amino acids: CASSFTIDGTGNYGYTF. The CDR3 DNA reads as TGTGCCAGCAGCTTTACGATCGACGGGACTGGTAACTATGGCTACACCTTC.

This rearrangement joins TRBV5-4 to TRBJ1-4; 9 bases align to TRBD1. V lost 0 bases to trimming and J lost 11 bases; unmatched junction nucleotides: 5. The germline V gene has CDR1 SGHNT and CDR2 YYREEE (reference sequence). CDR3 length: 14 amino acids. The chain's CDR3 is CASSLEQGARKLFF. The CDR3 DNA follows: TGTGCCAGCAGCTTGGAACAGGGGGCGAGGAAACTGTTTTTT.

The gene calls are TRBV7-7 and TRBJ2-5; no firm D call. The V gene lost 0 bases and the J gene lost 4 bases, with 9 bases spanning the gap. This CDR3 is built from 14 residues. The germline V gene has CDR1 SSHAT and CDR2 FNYEAQ (reference sequence). As DNA, the CDR3 is TGTGCCAGCAGCTTAGCCGGGTCCGGAGAGACCCAGTACTTC. Protein sequence: CASSLAGSGETQYF.

This clone was counted a few times. The chain couples TRBV7-6 to TRBJ2-7; the match to TRBD2 covers 11 bases. In germline, CDR1 is SGHVS, CDR2 FNYEAQ. This CDR3 is built from 15 residues. V dropped 0 bases and J dropped 6; count of bases not matched to a gene: 4. CDR3 DNA: TGTGCCAGCAGCTTAGCGGCTAGCGGGGGGAGCGAGCAGTACTTC. This sequence encodes CASSLAASGGSEQYF.

This chain joins TRBV19 and TRBJ1-1; the D gene is possibly TRBD1 (5 bases). V was pared by 4 bases and J by 3 bases, with 15 bases between. The CDR3 sequence is 15 residues long. Germline CDR1 is LNHDA and CDR2 is SQIVND (reference sequence). Written as DNA, the CDR3 is TGTGCCAGTAGTACGGGGACCTGGGAGGACACTGAAGCTTTCTTT. Amino acids: CASSTGTWEDTEAFF. The variable domain in full, with the rest retrieved from reference TRBV19 and TRBJ1-1, is DGGITQSPKYLFRKEGQNVTLSCEQNLNHDAMYWYRQDPGQGLRLIYYSQIVNDFQKGDIAEGYSVSREKKESFPLTVTSAQKNPTAFYLCASSTGTWEDTEAFFGQGTRLTVV.

The gene calls are TRBV6-5 and TRBJ2-1; D unclear. The V end was cut by 0 bases, the J end by 0 bases, with 9 bases between. This CDR3 is 16 amino acids long. CDR1 is MNHEY and CDR2 is SVGAGI in the germline V gene. CDR3 DNA: TGTGCCAGCAGTTACTCGATGGCCTTCTCCTACAATGAGCAGTTCTTC. Amino acid sequence: CASSYSMAFSYNEQFF.

This chain uses TRBV28 with TRBJ2-5, with D perhaps TRBD1 (6 bases). Germline V gives CDR1 MDHEN, CDR2 SYDVKM. The ends were cut back, 2 bases at V and 2 bases at J, with 21 bases in the middle. The CDR3 runs to 18 residues. The CDR3 reads CASSLQPSEQGPQETQYF. Written as DNA, the CDR3 is TGTGCCAGCAGTTTACAACCCTCCGAACAGGGACCGCAAGAGACCCAGTACTTC.

The V and J genes are TRBV5-1 and TRBJ1-1; 9 nucleotides line up with TRBD1. V was clipped by 0 bases and J by 8 bases; unmatched bases: 8. This CDR3 has 15 amino acids. Germline loops: CDR1 SGHRS, CDR2 YFSETQ. CDR3 amino acids: CASSLGFGTGIEAFF. The CDR3 DNA is TGCGCCAGCAGCTTGGGGTTTGGGACAGGGATAGAAGCTTTCTTT.

V is TRBV7-8 and J is TRBJ1-5, with 9 bases lining up with TRBD1. Trimming took 5 bases from V and 2 from J; bases not matched to a gene: 16. CDR3 length equals 19 residues. CDR1 SGHVS and CDR2 FQNEAQ come from the germline V gene. CDR3 sequence (DNA): TGTGCCAGCAGCCCAATCCGGGACAGGGCCTTTAGGGGCAATCAGCCCCAGCATTTT. Translation gives CASSPIRDRAFRGNQPQHF.

This clone was picked up one time. V is TRBV7-9 and J is TRBJ2-7, with a tentative D call TRBD2 (5 bases). V lost 2 bases and J 3 bases, leaving 11 bases between the germline ends. Germline CDR1 reads SEHNR; CDR2 reads FQNEAQ (reference sequence). The CDR3 covers 14 residues. The CDR3 nucleotides are TGTGCCAGCAGCTTAATAGGACTGTTCTACGAGCAGTACTTC. Residues: CASSLIGLFYEQYF.

This clone showed up just a few times. The V and J genes are TRBV2 and TRBJ1-2; 10 nucleotides agree with TRBD1. V dropped 6 bases and J dropped 6; count of bases not matched to a gene: 7. The CDR3 is 14 residues long. Germline lookup yields CDR1 SNHLY and CDR2 FYNNEI. DNA of the CDR3: TGTGCCAGCAGCGACACCGGGACAGGGGATGGCTACACCTTC. This codes for CASSDTGTGDGYTF.

The chain recombines TRBV9 with TRBJ2-2, with D tentatively TRBD2 (7 bases). V lost 0 bases to trimming and J lost 6 bases, with 15 bases between them. Per germline, CDR1 SGDLS and CDR2 YYNGEE. The CDR3 totals 16 residues. The CDR3 DNA reads TGTGCCAGCAGCGTAGGAGGAGGGGGGGGCTCCGGGGAGCTGTTTTTT. This gives the protein CASSVGGGGGSGELFF. Variable domain in full (rest from reference TRBV9 and TRBJ2-2): DSGVTQTPKHLITATGQRVTLRCSPRSGDLSVYWYQQSLDQGLQFLIQYYNGEERAKGNILERFSAQQFPDLHSELNLSSLELGDSALYFCASSVGGGGGSGELFFGEGSRLTVL.

The chain couples TRBV5-1 to TRBJ2-5, with 9 bases matching TRBD2. The CDR3 has 17 amino acids. V was clipped by 1 base and J by 1 base; unmatched bases: 8. Germline assignment: CDR1 SGHRS and CDR2 YFSETQ. This CDR3 is CASSLNPLAGTQETQYF. The CDR3 DNA reads as TGCGCCAGCAGCTTGAATCCCCTAGCGGGGACCCAAGAGACCCAGTACTTC.

The rearrangement joins TRBV7-8 to TRBJ2-3; 8 bases are shared with TRBD2. Per germline, CDR1 SGHVS and CDR2 FQNEAQ. After removal of 5 bases from V and 4 bases from J, the junction contained 11 bases not matched to a gene. The CDR3 is 16 residues long. The CDR3 loop is CASSPYGGAKPDTQYF. The CDR3 coding sequence is TGTGCCAGCAGCCCGTACGGGGGGGCGAAGCCAGATACGCAGTATTTT.

The gene calls are TRBV18 and TRBJ1-2; no definite D call. The ends were cut back, 8 bases at V and 0 bases at J, with 16 bases in the middle. The CDR3 consists of 15 residues. Germline V lookup: CDR1 KGHSH, CDR2 LQKENI. This chain's CDR3 is CASKDRDQTNYGYTF. CDR3 sequence (DNA): TGTGCCAGCAAAGACCGGGATCAGACTAACTATGGCTACACCTTC.

The rearrangement links TRBV19 to TRBJ1-4; 8 positions agree with TRBD1. The length of the CDR3 is 14 residues. Germline V gene data show CDR1 as LNHDA and CDR2 as SQIVND (reference sequence). Trimming cost V 10 bases and J 8 bases; bases outside gene matches: 12. The CDR3 here is CATALGTGGEKLFF. The CDR3 coding sequence is TGTGCCACTGCGCTCGGGACAGGCGGGGAAAAACTGTTTTTT.